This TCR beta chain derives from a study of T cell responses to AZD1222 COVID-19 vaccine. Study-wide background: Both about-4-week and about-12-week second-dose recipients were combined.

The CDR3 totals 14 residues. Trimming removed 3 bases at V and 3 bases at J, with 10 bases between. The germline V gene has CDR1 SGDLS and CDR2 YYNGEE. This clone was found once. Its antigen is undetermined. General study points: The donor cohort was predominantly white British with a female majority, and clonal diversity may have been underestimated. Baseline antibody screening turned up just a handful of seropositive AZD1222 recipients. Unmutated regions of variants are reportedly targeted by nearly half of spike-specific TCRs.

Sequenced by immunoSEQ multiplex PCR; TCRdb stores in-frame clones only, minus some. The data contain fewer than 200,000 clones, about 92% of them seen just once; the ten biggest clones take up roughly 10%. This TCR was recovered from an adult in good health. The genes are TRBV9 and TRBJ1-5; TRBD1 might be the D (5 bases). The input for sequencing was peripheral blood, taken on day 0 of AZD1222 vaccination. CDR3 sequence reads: CASSGGSFNQPQHF. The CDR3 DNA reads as TGTGCCAGCAGCGGGGGGTCCTTCAATCAGCCCCAGCATTTT.